Below are 21 T cell receptor beta chains sequenced from a single sample in a study of cytomegalovirus exposure and HLA in healthy donors. Profiling relied on immunoSEQ multiplex PCR, and the TCRdb table lists in-frame clones only, not all of them. The data show 150,000 to 200,000 clones, about 88% seen once. The sample comprised PBMCs. The receptor source for this set is a young woman in good health and CMV-seronegative.

The rearrangement links TRBV27 to TRBJ2-7; 9 bases agree with TRBD1. Trimming at V came to 4 bases and at J to 9 bases, leaving 10 bases not matched to a gene. There are 14 residues in the CDR3. Germline V gene lookup returns CDR1 MNHEY and CDR2 SMNVEV (reference sequence). CDR3 residues: CASSSRGQGGAQYF. CDR3 nucleotide sequence: TGTGCCAGCAGTTCACGGGGACAGGGAGGGGCGCAGTACTTC.

The chain carries TRBV2 and TRBJ1-3, with a tentative D call TRBD1 (5 bases). This CDR3 region has 11 residues. V was clipped by 9 bases and J by 6 bases, with 9 bases between them. Per germline, CDR1 SNHLY and CDR2 FYNNEI. For the CDR3, the DNA is TGTGCCAGTCGGGGGGTAAACACCATATATTTT. This translates into CASRGVNTIYF.

V and J are TRBV15 and TRBJ1-2; 10 nucleotides agree with TRBD1. The J segment lost 8 bases and the V segment lost 0 bases, leaving 15 bases of the junction unmatched. This CDR3 has 18 residues. CDR1 and CDR2 from the germline V gene are LNHNV and YYDKDF (reference sequence). DNA of the CDR3: TGTGCCACCAGCAGAGATGGGCGGACAGGGGGATCTTCGGGAGGCTACACCTTC. Amino acids: CATSRDGRTGGSSGGYTF.

The CDR3 region has the DNA TGTGCCAGCAGTGACCAGTTTGGACAGGATGGCTACACCTTC. Amino acid sequence: CASSDQFGQDGYTF. The chain has TRBV2 and TRBJ1-2, with 7 bases lining up with TRBD1. Losses at the gene ends were 3 bases for V and 6 bases for J; bases not matched to a gene: 7. CDR1 is SNHLY, CDR2 FYNNEI, per germline. This CDR3 has 14 residues.

The chain combines TRBV7-2 with TRBJ1-2; the D is unclear. This CDR3 is built from 11 residues. V lost 5 bases and J 8 bases, leaving 9 bases between the germline ends. Germline-derived CDR1 and CDR2 are SGHTA and FQGNSA. In DNA form, the CDR3 reads TGTGCCAGCAGCCTACCCGGGGGCTACACCTTC. Amino acid sequence: CASSLPGGYTF.

This rearrangement joins TRBV9 to TRBJ2-3; D is possibly TRBD2 (6 bases). The CDR3 has 16 amino acids. The ends were cut back, 8 bases at V and 4 bases at J, with 23 bases in the middle. Germline V gives CDR1 SGDLS, CDR2 YYNGEE. The CDR3, as DNA: TGTGCCAGTAGCCCTAAGCGGGCGACGAATCCAGATACGCAGTATTTT. It encodes CASSPKRATNPDTQYF.

The CDR3 protein is CASSEDNNSYGYTF. The CDR3 DNA reads as TGTGCCAGCAGTGAAGATAACAATTCCTATGGCTACACCTTC. The rearrangement uses TRBV2 and TRBJ1-2; D is unclear. CDR1 is SNHLY, CDR2 FYNNEI, per germline. Trimming took 1 base from V and 4 from J, leaving 10 bases between them. The CDR3 is 14 amino acids.

The gene calls are TRBV27 and TRBJ1-5; 9 bases map to TRBD1. J gave up 2 bases and V 3 bases, and 2 bases lay outside the gene matches. The CDR3 contains 15 residues. Germline assignment: CDR1 MNHEY and CDR2 SMNVEV (reference sequence). This CDR3 reads CASSLDRGGNQPQHF. The CDR3 bases are TGTGCCAGCAGTTTGGACAGGGGAGGCAATCAGCCCCAGCATTTT.

The V call is TRBV28, the J call TRBJ2-7; 7 bases match TRBD2. V dropped 5 bases and J dropped 4; count of bases not matched to a gene: 11. In germline, CDR1 is MDHEN, CDR2 SYDVKM. The CDR3 sequence is 15 residues long. The CDR3 region is CASSPVGREEYEQYF. The CDR3 DNA sequence: TGTGCCAGCAGTCCCGTAGGGAGGGAAGAGTACGAGCAGTACTTC.

The chain links TRBV4-1 to TRBJ2-1, with 10 nucleotides matching TRBD1. The V gene's germline CDR1 is MGHRA and CDR2 YSYEKL. The CDR3 spans 15 residues. V lost 1 base to trimming and J lost 3 bases; unmatched junction nucleotides: 0. The CDR3 region has the DNA TGCGCCAGCAGCCAAGGGACAGGGGGCTACAATGAGCAGTTCTTC. As protein: CASSQGTGGYNEQFF.

This rearrangement joins TRBV4-3 to TRBJ2-7; perhaps TRBD1 as D (6 bases). In germline, CDR1 is LGHNA, CDR2 YSLEER. Trimming took 1 base from V and 2 from J, leaving 9 bases between them. This CDR3 is built from 14 residues. Written as DNA, the CDR3 is TGCGCCAGCAGCCAAGGGACAGACACCTACGAGCAGTACTTC. Residues: CASSQGTDTYEQYF.

The chain carries TRBV30 and TRBJ2-7; 9 bases agree with TRBD1. J lost 1 base, V lost 5 bases, and 3 bases had no gene match. There are 13 residues in the CDR3. The germline gives CDR1 GTSNPN, CDR2 SVGIG (reference sequence). The CDR3 loop is CAWATGGSYEQYF. CDR3 coding DNA: TGTGCCTGGGCGACAGGGGGGTCCTACGAGCAGTACTTC.

The chain couples TRBV9 to TRBJ1-2; weak D call: TRBD1 (6 bases). Trimming took off 2 bases at V and 4 bases at J, with 15 bases between the two ends. Germline values: CDR1 SGDLS, CDR2 YYNGEE. This CDR3 is built from 15 residues. CDR3 coding DNA: TGTGCCAGCAGCGTCGTAGACAGGCCGGCCTATGGCTACACCTTC. Its protein is CASSVVDRPAYGYTF.

There are a few counts of this clone. The gene calls are TRBV6-4 and TRBJ1-2; 10 positions match TRBD1. The J segment lost 8 bases and the V segment lost 2 bases, leaving 5 bases of the junction unmatched. Germline CDR1 and CDR2: MRHNA and SNTAGT. The CDR3 contains 14 residues. CDR3 sequence reads: CASSDGGDRGGYTF. In DNA form, the CDR3 reads TGTGCCAGCAGTGACGGGGGGGACAGGGGAGGCTACACCTTC.

V gene TRBV7-3 combines with J gene TRBJ2-1, with TRBD2 as a possible D gene (6 bases). V was clipped by 6 bases and J by 15 bases, with 18 bases between them. Looked up from germline, CDR1 is SGHTA and CDR2 is FQGTGA. The CDR3 has 12 amino acids. The CDR3 region is CASSLAGLRWFF. CDR3 DNA sequence: TGTGCCAGCAGTCTGGCGGGACTCCGGTGGTTCTTC.

The chain links TRBV12-2 to TRBJ1-3; the D segment call TRBD1 is taken from the table without a DNA check. TRBV12-2 is designated a pseudogene. This CDR3 region has 15 residues. The DNA of the CDR3 is TGTGCAAGTCGCTTAAACAGCCACTCTGGAAACACCATATATTTT. Its protein is CASRLNSHSGNTIYF.

V and J are TRBV7-6 and TRBJ2-1; D possibly corresponds to TRBD2 (7 bases). Germline V CDR1 and CDR2: SGHVS, FNYEAQ. CDR3 length: 16 amino acids. V was trimmed by 5 bases and J by 3 bases, leaving 17 bases between them. The DNA of the CDR3 is TGTGCCAGCAGCGGGGGGGCTAGCGGAGTCTACAATGAGCAGTTCTTC. This gives the protein CASSGGASGVYNEQFF.

This clone was counted a few times. The chain couples TRBV6-4 to TRBJ2-1; 11 bases agree with TRBD2. With V trimmed by 6 bases and J by 6 bases, 7 bases remained unmatched. This CDR3 spans 15 amino acids. The germline V gene encodes CDR1 MRHNA and CDR2 SNTAGT. The CDR3 DNA follows: TGTGCCAGCAGCGACATAGCGGGAGGGCCCAATGAGCAGTTCTTC. Encoded protein: CASSDIAGGPNEQFF.

The chain recombines TRBV6-4 with TRBJ1-1; 10 nucleotides agree with TRBD1. The length of the CDR3 is 16 residues. CDR1 and CDR2 (germline): MRHNA, SNTAGT. The J segment lost 7 bases and the V segment lost 2 bases, leaving 10 bases of the junction unmatched. The CDR3 sequence is CASSDRPGTGEDEAFF. CDR3 sequence (DNA): TGTGCCAGCAGTGACCGACCTGGGACAGGGGAGGATGAAGCTTTCTTT.

The V call is TRBV28, the J call TRBJ1-2; D is possibly TRBD1 (6 bases). Germline V gene sequence: CDR1 MDHEN, CDR2 SYDVKM. This CDR3 is built from 15 residues. Trimming shortened V by 10 bases and J by 7 bases, and 25 bases separated the two germline ends. The CDR3 nucleotides are TGTGCCATAAAGTCAGGGGCGGGTCCGGTAGGTGGCTACACCTTC. Translating it yields CAIKSGAGPVGGYTF.

This chain uses TRBV5-6 with TRBJ2-3; 8 bases fit TRBD1. This CDR3 spans 16 amino acids. CDR1 is SGHDT, CDR2 YYEEEE, per germline. V dropped 1 base and J dropped 3; count of bases not matched to a gene: 7. CDR3 region: CASSLQGARRTDTQYF. Written as DNA, the CDR3 is TGTGCCAGCAGCTTGCAGGGGGCAAGAAGGACAGATACGCAGTATTTT.